These 6 T cell receptor beta chains originate from one sample sequenced in a study of blood T cells in healthy people across ages. Primed by a sample-barcoded 5' primer and a J-beta primer mix, a second PCR proceeded for 7 to 11 cycles. From the 5' RACE reads, TCRdb called clonotypes with MiXCR, one entry per CDR3 protein. Of 650,000 to 1,000,000 distinct CDR3 sequences detected, 36% appear once; the ten largest clones hold about an eighth. Sequenced input: blood. The receptor source for this set is a man younger than 35 in good health.

This clonotype was found a few times. V usage is TRBV7-2 and J usage is TRBJ2-3; D is possibly TRBD1 (5 bases). The germline V gene has CDR1 SGHTA and CDR2 FQGNSA. V lost 3 bases and J lost 4, with 11 bases in between. The CDR3 runs 14 residues. CDR3: CASSFSGSPDTQYF. The DNA of the CDR3 is TGTGCCAGCAGCTTCTCAGGGTCCCCAGATACGCAGTATTTT.

The rearrangement uses TRBV9 and TRBJ1-2; the D is unclear. CDR1 and CDR2 from the germline V gene are SGDLS and YYNGEE. V shed 3 bases and J shed 8 bases, with 8 bases lying between them. The CDR3 is made up of 11 amino acids. CDR3: CASSELSGYTF. CDR3 nucleotide sequence: TGTGCCAGCAGCGAGCTGAGCGGCTACACCTTC.

This clonotype was picked up many times. The chain joins TRBV7-2 to TRBJ1-2; perhaps TRBD1 as D (5 bases). The germline V gene has CDR1 SGHTA and CDR2 FQGNSA. There are 14 residues in the CDR3. With 0 bases removed from V and 4 bases from J, the gap between germline ends came to 9 bases. CDR3 sequence reads: CASSLAGDRYGYTF. The CDR3 DNA reads TGTGCCAGCAGCTTAGCGGGGGACCGCTATGGCTACACCTTC.

This clonotype was observed a few times. This sequence joins TRBV7-9 and TRBJ2-1; D perhaps matches TRBD1 (5 bases). V dropped 5 bases and J dropped 8 bases, with 13 bases sitting between them. Germline assignment: CDR1 SEHNR and CDR2 FQNEAQ (reference sequence). The CDR3 length is 13 residues. CDR3 sequence (DNA): TGTGCCAGCAGCCCCCGGACAAGGGATGAGCAGTTCTTC. Amino acid sequence: CASSPRTRDEQFF.

This clonotype was found a few times. The V and J genes are TRBV25-1 and TRBJ2-3; possibly TRBD2 for D (5 bases). The CDR3 runs to 16 residues. The V end lost 2 bases, the J end lost 2 bases, and 14 bases lay between the germline ends. The germline V gene encodes CDR1 MGHDK and CDR2 SYGVNS. As DNA, the CDR3 is TGTGCCAGCAGTGAAACTCCGGGAAGACACACAGATACGCAGTATTTT. It specifies CASSETPGRHTDTQYF.

This clonotype has just a few counts. The chain employs TRBV19 and TRBJ2-3; 10 positions agree with TRBD2. V was clipped by 5 bases and J by 6 bases; unmatched bases: 11. Germline CDR1 reads LNHDA; CDR2 reads SQIVND (reference sequence). The length of the CDR3 is 16 residues. In nucleotides, the CDR3 is TGTGCCAGTAGTGTCTCCGGGACTAGCGCCGAGGATACGCAGTATTTT. It specifies CASSVSGTSAEDTQYF.